A selection of T cell receptor beta chains follows, all from one sample in a study of cytomegalovirus exposure and HLA in healthy donors. TCRdb's table, derived via immunoSEQ multiplex PCR, lists solely in-frame clones and lacks some. The sample includes approximately 130,000 clones, over 70% seen only once; the top ten take about 1.7%. Sequencing was performed on PBMCs. Every receptor here comes from a woman aged 35 to 49 in good health and CMV-seronegative. The CDR3 runs from the conserved cysteine through the conserved F or W. The D gene is left open where the match is weak. Clone size appears in some rows only: once, few, many, or a class for an expanded clone.

J	D	size	V	CDR3	DNA
TRBJ2-3	-	-	TRBV6-4	CASSEQGFGTQYF	TGTGCCAGCAGTGAACAGGGCTTCGGTACGCAGTATTTT
TRBJ2-7	TRBD2	-	TRBV13	CASSSHDRSRDLGRDYEQYF	TGTGCCAGCAGCTCCCACGATAGATCACGGGACTTGGGGAGGGACTACGAGCAGTACTTC
TRBJ1-1	-	few	TRBV7-8	CASSLDSMGAGANPEAFF	TGTGCCAGCAGCTTAGATTCTATGGGAGCGGGGGCTAACCCTGAAGCTTTCTTT
TRBJ1-1	-	-	TRBV30	CAWNLDSNTEAFF	TGTGCCTGGAACCTAGACAGCAACACTGAAGCTTTCTTT
TRBJ1-1	-	-	TRBV6-1	CASRISGGNTEAFF	TGTGCCAGCAGAATTAGCGGCGGAAACACTGAAGCTTTCTTT
TRBJ1-4	-	-	TRBV5-1	CASSLLGEEGEKLFF	TGCGCCAGCAGCTTGCTGGGAGAGGAGGGTGAAAAACTGTTTTTT
TRBJ2-7	TRBD1	-	TRBV6-1	CASYGTGTYHF	TGTGCCAGTTATGGGACAGGGACTTACCACTTC
TRBJ1-5	-	-	TRBV5-5	CASSLRRSSGNQPQHF	TGTGCCAGCAGCTTGCGGAGGTCCTCGGGCAATCAGCCCCAGCATTTT
TRBJ2-3	-	-	TRBV28	CASSSGYRLTQNTDTQYF	TGTGCCAGCAGTTCTGGTTATAGACTAACGCAAAACACAGATACGCAGTATTTT
TRBJ1-4	-	-	TRBV2	CASSSTDRYNEKLFF	TGTGCCAGCAGTTCCACGGACAGATATAATGAAAAACTGTTTTTT
TRBJ2-1	TRBD2	-	TRBV7-8	CASSLVRLAATNEQFF	TGTGCCAGCAGCTTAGTACGACTAGCAGCGACGAATGAGCAGTTCTTC
TRBJ2-5	TRBD1	-	TRBV7-8	CASSLVGGGLETQYF	TGTGCCAGCAGCTTAGTAGGGGGCGGTTTGGAGACCCAGTACTTC
TRBJ1-5	TRBD1	-	TRBV7-8	CASSQPGQGRIQPQHF	TGTGCCAGCAGCCAACCGGGACAGGGGCGGATTCAGCCCCAGCATTTT
TRBJ2-1	-	medium-sized	TRBV5-6	CASSLGEWVADEQFF	TGTGCCAGCAGCTTGGGGGAGTGGGTAGCCGATGAGCAGTTCTTC
TRBJ2-7	TRBD2	once	TRBV15	CATSRRDPGLAREQYF	TGTGCCACCAGCAGGAGAGATCCGGGACTAGCCCGCGAGCAGTACTTC
TRBJ2-1	TRBD2	-	TRBV30	CAWSDGLAGYNEQFF	TGTGCCTGGAGCGACGGACTAGCGGGGTACAATGAGCAGTTCTTC
TRBJ1-2	TRBD1	few	TRBV19	CASSPDRDYGYTF	TGTGCCAGTAGTCCCGACAGGGACTATGGCTACACCTTC
TRBJ1-2	TRBD1	-	TRBV9	CASSPWTGEYGYTF	TGTGCCAGCAGCCCCTGGACAGGGGAATATGGCTACACCTTC
TRBJ1-1	TRBD1	-	TRBV10-3	CAISRGSDTEAFF	TGTGCCATCAGCAGGGGGTCGGACACTGAAGCTTTCTTT
TRBJ1-1	-	-	TRBV7-2	CASSSGGIAFF	TGTGCCAGCAGCTCCGGGGGGATAGCTTTCTTT
TRBJ1-2	TRBD1	-	TRBV19	CASSAGTVYGYTF	TGTGCCAGTAGCGCAGGGACAGTCTATGGCTACACCTTC
TRBJ2-5	-	-	TRBV19	CASSITTGVVRETQYF	TGTGCCAGTAGTATAACGACAGGAGTGGTCCGAGAGACCCAGTACTTC
TRBJ2-3	TRBD1	once	TRBV5-4	CASSTGQGRLTDTQYF	TGTGCCAGCAGCACGGGACAGGGGCGACTCACAGATACGCAGTATTTT
TRBJ2-2	TRBD2	once	TRBV7-9	CASSLGGRDTGELFF	TGTGCCAGCAGCTTAGGAGGGAGGGACACCGGGGAGCTGTTTTTT
TRBJ2-1	TRBD2	few	TRBV2	CASSILAGENEQFF	TGTGCCAGCAGTATTTTAGCGGGAGAGAATGAGCAGTTCTTC
TRBJ1-2	-	few	TRBV27	CASSRLSAGNSYGYTF	TGTGCCAGCAGCCGATTATCTGCGGGGAATAGCTATGGCTACACCTTC
TRBJ2-5	TRBD1	-	TRBV19	CASSPTGQAGTQYF	TGTGCCAGTAGCCCTACCGGACAGGCGGGGACCCAGTACTTC
TRBJ2-6	-	-	TRBV10-3	CAISAFGANGLTF	TGTGCCATCAGTGCCTTTGGGGCCAACGGCCTGACTTTC
TRBJ2-5	TRBD2	few	TRBV7-3	CASSLIGTSGDQETQYF	TGTGCCAGCAGCTTAATCGGGACTAGCGGAGACCAAGAGACCCAGTACTTC
TRBJ2-1	TRBD1	-	TRBV29-1	CSDLTGGIYNEQFF	TGCAGCGACTTAACAGGGGGGATTTACAATGAGCAGTTCTTC
TRBJ1-6	-	once	TRBV19	CASSAAQGSSYNSPLHF	TGTGCCAGTAGCGCCGCCCAGGGAAGCTCCTATAATTCACCCCTCCACTTT
TRBJ1-2	-	-	TRBV30	CAWSSAGVSTF	TGTGCCTGGAGTAGTGCAGGGGTGAGCACCTTC
TRBJ2-1	-	-	TRBV18	CASSPLGNEQFF	TGTGCCAGCTCACCACTCGGCAATGAGCAGTTCTTC
TRBJ2-1	TRBD1	few	TRBV11-3	CASSSRDRGSYNEQFF	TGTGCCAGCAGCTCCCGGGACAGGGGTTCCTACAATGAGCAGTTCTTC
TRBJ2-7	-	-	TRBV27	CASSSPGLPPYEQYF	TGTGCCAGCAGTTCGCCAGGCCTCCCCCCCTACGAGCAGTACTTC
TRBJ2-7	TRBD2	-	TRBV27	CASRGGDASSYEQYF	TGTGCCAGCAGGGGGGGGGACGCTTCCTCCTACGAGCAGTACTTC
TRBJ2-4	-	-	TRBV6-1	CASSEYSSIGGVNIQYF	TGTGCCAGCAGTGAATATTCGTCCATAGGTGGAGTAAACATTCAGTACTTC
TRBJ2-5	-	-	TRBV7-2	CASSLGASGGQETQYF	TGTGCCAGCAGCTTGGGGGCTAGCGGTGGGCAAGAGACCCAGTACTTC
TRBJ2-1	TRBD2	-	TRBV6-4	CASSVAGGNNEQFF	TGTGCCAGCAGTGTCGCGGGAGGGAACAATGAGCAGTTCTTC
TRBJ1-5	TRBD1	few	TRBV6-4	CASSDKGQILDSNQPQHF	TGTGCCAGCAGTGACAAGGGACAGATACTAGATAGCAATCAGCCCCAGCATTTT
TRBJ1-5	TRBD1	-	TRBV6-5	CATAYSGQDNQPQHF	TGTGCCACCGCGTACTCGGGACAGGACAATCAGCCCCAGCATTTT
TRBJ1-3	-	-	TRBV7-8	CASSLGGSFVSGNTIYF	TGTGCCAGCAGCTTAGGGGGCAGCTTTGTCTCTGGAAACACCATATATTTT
TRBJ1-2	-	-	TRBV5-1	CASSLFPGEELNGYTF	TGCGCCAGCAGCTTATTCCCGGGAGAGGAGTTGAATGGCTACACCTTC
TRBJ2-7	-	-	TRBV19	CASKGSGSSYEQYF	TGTGCCAGTAAAGGAAGCGGTAGCTCCTACGAGCAGTACTTC
TRBJ2-3	TRBD2	-	TRBV10-2	CASLREVLDTQYF	TGCGCCAGTTTGCGGGAGGTGTTAGATACGCAGTATTTT
TRBJ2-3	TRBD1	-	TRBV6-5	CASSYSPGQGTDTQYF	TGTGCCAGCAGTTACTCCCCGGGACAGGGTACAGATACGCAGTATTTT
TRBJ2-3	TRBD2	few	TRBV5-4	CASSQLGTSGADTQYF	TGTGCCAGCAGCCAACTCGGGACTAGCGGGGCAGATACGCAGTATTTT
TRBJ2-3	TRBD2	-	TRBV11-2	CASSFGLGTDTQYF	TGTGCCAGCAGCTTCGGACTAGGCACAGATACGCAGTATTTT
TRBJ2-7	TRBD1	-	TRBV28	CASDTTGTGPYEQYF	TGTGCCAGCGATACCACCGGGACAGGGCCATACGAGCAGTACTTC
TRBJ2-4	-	-	TRBV6-1	CASSDLEGFRAKNSQYF	TGTGCCAGCAGTGATCTGGAGGGGTTTAGGGCCAAAAACAGTCAGTACTTC
TRBJ2-2	-	-	TRBV5-1	CASSLTSWNTGELFF	TGCGCCAGCAGCTTAACTAGCTGGAACACCGGGGAGCTGTTTTTT
TRBJ1-6	-	-	TRBV5-1	CASSLGGAYNSPLHF	TGCGCCAGCAGCTTGGGGGGGGCCTATAATTCACCCCTCCACTTT
TRBJ2-1	TRBD2	-	TRBV7-8	CASSLEVGLAGEQFF	TGTGCCAGCAGCTTAGAGGTGGGACTAGCGGGAGAGCAGTTCTTC
TRBJ1-1	-	-	TRBV5-1	CASSSQGLNTEAFF	TGCGCCAGCAGCTCACAGGGATTGAACACTGAAGCTTTCTTT
TRBJ1-1	-	-	TRBV9	CASSKGTAEAFF	TGTGCCAGCAGCAAAGGGACTGCCGAAGCTTTCTTT
TRBJ1-4	-	-	TRBV4-1	CASSPGGKLFF	TGCGCCAGCAGCCCCGGAGGAAAACTGTTTTTT
TRBJ2-5	TRBD2	-	TRBV11-1	CASSLWVAGTGETQYF	TGTGCCAGCAGCTTATGGGTAGCGGGAACGGGAGAGACCCAGTACTTC